The 15 T cell receptor beta chains listed next were all sequenced from one sample in a study of T-cell reconstitution after alpha-beta-depleted transplantation in children. Researchers prepared the TCRbeta library using unique molecular identifiers, the study reports. TCRdb recomputed calls from the PCR reads with MiXCR, one row per CDR3 protein. The sample lists roughly 670,000 distinct CDR3 sequences, roughly 13% occurring once. The source material was PBMCs, sampled before TCRalphabeta/CD19-depleted stem cell transplant. These receptors were taken from a girl aged 2 to 9 with congenital amegakaryocytic thrombocytopenia, due to receive a stem cell transplant.

This chain joins TRBV12-3 or TRBV12-4 and TRBJ2-7; TRBD1 might be the D (5 bases). CDR3 length: 13 residues. V lost 2 bases and J 5 bases, leaving 10 bases between the germline ends. This chain's CDR3 is CASSLNQDNEQYF. CDR3 coding DNA: TGTGCCAGCAGTTTAAATCAGGACAACGAGCAGTACTTC.

The chain's CDR3 is CASSQGLAAAQETQYF. The CDR3 nucleotides read TGCGCCAGCAGCCAAGGATTGGCTGCAGCCCAAGAGACCCAGTACTTC. The chain employs TRBV4-1 and TRBJ2-5; D not certain. The V end was cut by 1 base, the J end by 1 base, with 13 bases between. CDR3 length equals 16 residues. The germline V gene has CDR1 MGHRA and CDR2 YSYEKL.

The chain couples TRBV11-2 to TRBJ2-3, with D maybe TRBD2 (5 bases). In germline, CDR1 is SGHAT, CDR2 FQNNGV. CDR3 length equals 16 residues. With 6 bases removed from V and 0 bases from J, the gap between germline ends came to 16 bases. The CDR3 DNA sequence: TGTGCCAGCAGGCCAAAAATAGCGAGGAGCACAGATACGCAGTATTTT. As protein: CASRPKIARSTDTQYF. The full variable domain, completed using reference TRBV11-2 and TRBJ2-3, is EAGVAQSPRYKIIEKRQSVAFWCNPISGHATLYWYQQILGQGPKLLIQFQNNGVVDDSQLPKDRFSAERLKGVDSTLKIQPAKLEDSAVYLCASRPKIARSTDTQYFGPGTRLTVL.

This clonotype appeared many times. The chain joins TRBV6-2 or TRBV6-3 to TRBJ1-2, with 9 bases matching TRBD1. The V gene's germline CDR1 is MNHEY and CDR2 SVGEGT. The CDR3 is 13 amino acids. The CDR3 nucleotides are TGTGGCGCCCGGGGACAGGGTGACTATGGCTACACCTTC. Its translation is CGARGQGDYGYTF.

CDR3 residues: CAIRSPGLAGQGHTGELFF. CDR3 coding DNA: TGTGCCATCCGATCCCCGGGACTAGCGGGACAGGGGCACACCGGGGAGCTGTTTTTT. The chain uses TRBV10-3 and TRBJ2-2, with 13 bases identical to TRBD2. The CDR3 is 19 residues long. V trimming: 8 bases; J trimming: 3 bases; junction bases outside the gene matches: 15. Germline V gene data show CDR1 as ENHRY and CDR2 as SYGVKD.

In regard to this clonotype: Compared with germline, one end of the junction differs, possibly owing to a read error. This rearrangement joins TRBV18 to TRBJ1-4; 7 nucleotides line up with TRBD1. The germline CDR1 and CDR2 sequences are KGHSH and LQKENI. The CDR3 length is 14 residues. The CDR3 sequence: CAISPGTDREKLFF. In nucleotides, the CDR3 is TGTGCCATCTCACCCGGGACAGATCGTGAAAAACTGTTTTTT.

This clonotype was counted many times. V and J are TRBV5-1 and TRBJ2-1, with 7 bases fitting TRBD1. Per the germline V gene, CDR1 is SGHRS and CDR2 is YFSETQ. This CDR3 has 15 residues. The V and J ends lost 4 bases and 4 bases, in that order; junction bases with no gene match: 8. CDR3 DNA sequence: TGCGCCAGCAGCCCTACCTCGGGACAGTACAATGAGCAGTTCTTC. This codes for CASSPTSGQYNEQFF. Supplemented by reference TRBV5-1 and TRBJ2-1, the full variable domain reads KAGVTQTPRYLIKTRGQQVTLSCSPISGHRSVSWYQQTPGQGLQFLFEYFSETQRNKGNFPGRFSGRQFSNSRSEMNVSTLELGDSALYLCASSPTSGQYNEQFFGPGTRLTVL.

Ten or more counts support this clonotype. The chain couples TRBV3-1 to TRBJ1-5, with D perhaps matching TRBD1 (5 bases). The CDR3 is made up of 13 amino acids. V was clipped by 5 bases and J by 6 bases, with 11 bases between them. CDR1 is LGHDT and CDR2 is YNNKEL in the germline V gene (reference sequence). DNA of the CDR3: TGTGCCAGCAGCTACGGGGACGGTCAGCCCCAGCATTTT. Translation gives CASSYGDGQPQHF.

The chain carries TRBV20-1 and TRBJ2-1; TRBD2 agrees at 13 bases. The germline gives CDR1 DFQATT, CDR2 SNEGSKA (reference sequence). The CDR3 sequence is 14 residues long. Losses at the gene ends were 5 bases for V and 8 bases for J; bases not matched to a gene: 6. The CDR3 protein is CSAGLAGVFHEQFF. The DNA of the CDR3 is TGCAGTGCTGGACTAGCGGGAGTATTCCATGAGCAGTTCTTC.

The J gene is TRBJ2-3, the V gene TRBV5-1, with TRBD1 matching 7 bases. The CDR3 runs 15 residues. CDR1 is SGHRS, CDR2 YFSETQ, per germline. V lost 4 bases to trimming and J lost 3 bases; unmatched junction nucleotides: 8. CDR3 nucleotides: TGCGCCAGCAGCAATGGACAGGTGGGGACAGATACGCAGTATTTT. It encodes CASSNGQVGTDTQYF.

This clonotype was observed at least ten times. For the CDR3, the DNA is TGTGCCAGCAGCCTGCCGGGGCATGATAACAATGAGCAGTTCTTC. Translating gives CASSLPGHDNNEQFF. The V call is TRBV5-5, the J call TRBJ2-1, with D perhaps assigned TRBD1 or TRBD2 (5 bases each). Trimming removed 4 bases at V and 5 bases at J, with 16 bases between. The V gene's germline CDR1 is SGHKS and CDR2 YYEKEE (reference sequence). CDR3 length equals 15 residues.

This clonotype was observed many times. Sequence at one end of the junction differs from germline and may be a read error. The rearrangement links TRBV7-6 to TRBJ2-5; D remains unclear. CDR3 length: 14 residues. From germline, CDR1 is SGHVS and CDR2 FNYEAQ. CDR3 sequence: CASRLEDSGETQYF. The CDR3 nucleotides read TGTGCCAGCAGATTAGAGGATAGTGGGGAGACCCAGTACTTC.

This clonotype has just a few counts. V and J are TRBV18 and TRBJ2-7, with D unclear. V was pared by 6 bases and J by 4 bases, with 10 bases between. The CDR3 runs 12 residues. Germline loops: CDR1 KGHSH, CDR2 LQKENI. The CDR3 nucleotides read TGTGCCAGCTCCGGAACCACTTACGAGCAGTACTTC. Encoded protein: CASSGTTYEQYF. The entire variable domain, with the rest obtained from reference TRBV18 and TRBJ2-7, is as follows: NAGVMQNPRHLVRRRGQEARLRCSPMKGHSHVYWYRQLPEEGLKFMVYLQKENIIDESGMPKERFSAEFPKEGPSILRIQQVVRGDSAAYFCASSGTTYEQYFGPGTRLTVT.

This clonotype showed up many times. The chain uses TRBV29-1 and TRBJ2-7; 9 positions match TRBD1. The CDR3 extends over 13 amino acids. V trimming: 4 bases; J trimming: 4 bases; junction bases outside the gene matches: 5. Per germline, CDR1 SQVTM and CDR2 ANQGSEA. The CDR3 loop reads CSVGTGTGYEQYF. CDR3 coding DNA: TGCAGCGTTGGAACCGGGACAGGGTACGAGCAGTACTTC.

This clonotype showed up many times. The V call is TRBV6-5, the J call TRBJ2-5, with a tentative D call TRBD2 (6 bases). This CDR3 comprises 15 residues. Deletions cut 7 bases from V and 5 bases from J, with 20 bases between. Germline CDR1 MNHEY, CDR2 SVGAGI. The CDR3: CASTGLLGTTETQYF. The CDR3 nucleotides are TGTGCCAGCACGGGACTCCTGGGAACTACCGAGACCCAGTACTTC.